The clone carrying this T cell receptor beta chain was seen repeatedly, ten times or more. The CDR3 is cut off 3 residues early in the read; its end comes from the germline J gene. The CDR3 has 14 residues. V lost 5 bases to trimming and J lost 2 bases; unmatched junction nucleotides: 0. Germline loops: CDR1 LNHDA, CDR2 SQIVND (reference sequence). This sample stems from a study of T cell clonality in common variable immunodeficiency. Measured with immunoSEQ multiplex PCR; TCRdb has only the in-frame clones, and not every one. Found here are about 33,000 clones, no singletons; the ten largest cover around 4.6%.

The rearrangement joins TRBV19 to TRBJ2-1; 10 bases match TRBD1. This TCR came from a person aged 18-69 years in good health. The sample was peripheral blood mononuclear cells. The CDR3 bases that were read are TGTGCCAGTAGTGGACAGGGGGCCTACAATGAG. Protein: CASSGQGAYNE. The whole CDR3 region reads CASSGQGAYNEQFF. The full variable domain, its missing parts supplied by reference TRBV19 and TRBJ2-1, is DGGITQSPKYLFRKEGQNVTLSCEQNLNHDAMYWYRQDPGQGLRLIYYSQIVNDFQKGDIAEGYSVSREKKESFPLTVTSAQKNPTAFYLCASSGQGAYNEQFFGPGTRLTVL.